A selection of T cell receptor beta chains follows, all from one sample in a study of metastatic and nonmetastatic thyroid tumors. Through MiXCR, TCRdb re-clonotyped the PCR reads. Of fewer than 20,000 clones detected, roughly 26% appear once; the ten largest clones hold 15%. Sequenced: adjacent normal tissue. These receptors were collected from a female donor with papillary thyroid cancer or a benign thyroid nodule (not recorded which). Some clones in this sample may be carry-over from other donors' samples. Each CDR3 is given with its conserved first and last residue.

CDR3 protein,J gene,V gene
CASSPQPGGIYEQYF,TRBJ2-7,TRBV7-2
CASSYRRGGLYEQYF,TRBJ2-7,TRBV6-5
CASSGGGTNSNQPQHF,TRBJ1-5,TRBV18
CASSYKQIPQPQHF,TRBJ1-5,TRBV6-1
CASSERYEQYF,TRBJ2-7,TRBV6-1
CASRAESSYNEQFF,TRBJ2-1,TRBV12-3/TRBV12-4
CASSLVGSTDTQYF,TRBJ2-3,TRBV27
CASSVGSVNTEAFF,TRBJ1-1,TRBV9
CASSSEGPVF,TRBJ1-2,TRBV7-9
CACFPRPRGYGYTF,TRBJ1-2,TRBV27
CASSLGDLSYNEQFF,TRBJ2-1,TRBV5-1
CASSLGDSSNSPLHF,TRBJ1-6,TRBV7-9
CASSEDTVGEDEQFF,TRBJ2-1,TRBV6-1
CSARTSGTPEQYF,TRBJ2-7,TRBV20-1
CASSLSTGQKTQYF,TRBJ2-5,TRBV3-1
CASTRWARGLAGVSTGELFF,TRBJ2-2,TRBV6-2/TRBV6-3
CASSFGDNSEKLFF,TRBJ1-4,TRBV5-1
CASSIGTSGMRAGYEQYF,TRBJ2-7,TRBV5-1
CASSYFDGTVDGYTF,TRBJ1-2,TRBV6-5
CASSPTGNEQFF,TRBJ2-1,TRBV11-2
CASRLNGQGANEKLFF,TRBJ1-4,TRBV6-1
CASTDYETGELFF,TRBJ2-2,TRBV28
CASSPRVLADTQYF,TRBJ2-3,TRBV5-1
CASSFGAQGLSPLHF,TRBJ1-6,TRBV12-3/TRBV12-4
CASSLNSIMNTEAFF,TRBJ1-1,TRBV28
CASSPGTGVLEQYF,TRBJ2-7,TRBV6-2/TRBV6-3
CASSLYSGSYNSPLHF,TRBJ1-6,TRBV28
CASSVQQGNTEAFF,TRBJ1-1,TRBV9
CATSEQGVNTDTQYF,TRBJ2-3,TRBV24-1
CSVEGRESLEGDTQYF,TRBJ2-3,TRBV29-1
CATNQAERGGPTYGYTF,TRBJ1-2,TRBV24-1
CASSQAVHIQETQYF,TRBJ2-5,TRBV4-1
CASRQINYGYTF,TRBJ1-2,TRBV6-1
CASSQFPGAHEQYF,TRBJ2-7,TRBV3-1
CASSYRGFHEQYF,TRBJ2-7,TRBV6-5
CASIPQPGGVYGYTF,TRBJ1-2,TRBV19